The clone carrying this T cell receptor beta chain was observed a few times. What it binds is not known. This clone may be a read error of a much larger clone one base away. Germline CDR1 and CDR2: MNHNS and SASEGT. This CDR3 is built from 14 residues. The data are from a study of read filtering for tumor transcriptome and immune sequencing. Overall study: Patients were 17 male and about 15 female, mean age 65.9 years, range 47 to 80. TCR-mapped reads were about 3.5 to 10.27 million with IR-seq versus about 85 to 1273 with RNA-seq. Study results and limitations: The CD138-negative fraction was mixed bone marrow immune cells, not pure T cells.

From about 0.4 ug of RNA, a library with molecular barcoded alpha/delta and beta/gamma adaptors was made. MiXCR, run by TCRdb on the reads, gives a single entry per CDR3 protein. The sample shows about 57,000 distinct CDR3 sequences, 20% to 25% of them seen only once. This clonotype originated in a donor over 35 with multiple myeloma. Sequencing was done on a sample of a population of CD138-negative cells sorted from bone marrow. The chain combines TRBV6-1 with TRBJ1-1; unclear D gene. This chain's CDR3 is CVSSPRFMNTEAFF. Here the CDR3 DNA reads TGTGTCAGCAGTCCCCGCTTCATGAACACTGAAGCTTTCTTT.